Listed below are T cell receptor beta chains from one sample, sequenced in a study of cytomegalovirus exposure and HLA in healthy donors. The method was immunoSEQ multiplex PCR; TCRdb's version includes in-frame clones alone and lacks a portion of them. This sample has tens of thousands of clones, with under 85% found just once. The sequenced material came from PBMCs. Receptors were obtained from a male donor in good health and CMV-seronegative. CDR3s include the opening cysteine and the closing phenylalanine or tryptophan. D genes are given only for firm matches. Size is stated for part of the rows, as once, few or many counts, or as a class when the clone is expanded.

DNA: TGCGCCAGCAGTGGCCTGGGGGCTGAAGAGCAGTACTTC
CDR3: CASSGLGAEEQYF
V: TRBV10-1
J: TRBJ2-7
D: NA
size: NA

DNA: TGCGCCAGCTCCCACGGACTAAGCGGGGCTAATGAGCAGTTCTTC
CDR3: CASSHGLSGANEQFF
V: TRBV5-1
J: TRBJ2-1
D: TRBD2
size: NA

DNA: TGCGCCAGCAGCCCCCTCCTCGGGTTGGATCAGCCCCAGCATTTT
CDR3: CASSPLLGLDQPQHF
V: TRBV5-1
J: TRBJ1-5
D: NA
size: NA

DNA: TGTGCCAGCAGTTTAGTGGGGGGGGCACCTTTCACAGATACGCAGTATTTT
CDR3: CASSLVGGAPFTDTQYF
V: TRBV28
J: TRBJ2-3
D: NA
size: once

DNA: TGTGCCAGTACTCCGGGACAGGGGAATGCTTTCTTT
CDR3: CASTPGQGNAFF
V: TRBV6-5
J: TRBJ1-1
D: TRBD1
size: few

DNA: TGTGCCAGCAGTTACCTGGACAGGCCCCGGGAAGCTTTCTTT
CDR3: CASSYLDRPREAFF
V: TRBV6-5
J: TRBJ1-1
D: TRBD1
size: once

DNA: TGTGCCAGCAGTTTTCAGAATAGCAATCAGCCCCAGCATTTT
CDR3: CASSFQNSNQPQHF
V: TRBV28
J: TRBJ1-5
D: NA
size: NA

DNA: TGTGCCAGTAGTATAGATCAACAGATGACCCAATACAATCAGCCCCAGCATTTT
CDR3: CASSIDQQMTQYNQPQHF
V: TRBV19
J: TRBJ1-5
D: NA
size: NA

DNA: TGTGCCAGCGGGACAGGGACTAATTCACCCCTCCACTTT
CDR3: CASGTGTNSPLHF
V: TRBV19
J: TRBJ1-6
D: TRBD1
size: NA

DNA: TGTGCCAGCAGCTTTGGACGGGGGACTGAAGCTTTCTTT
CDR3: CASSFGRGTEAFF
V: TRBV7-2
J: TRBJ1-1
D: NA
size: once

DNA: TGCGCCAGCAGCTTGGGACAGGGTTTAGCCGGGGAGCTGTTTTTT
CDR3: CASSLGQGLAGELFF
V: TRBV5-1
J: TRBJ2-2
D: TRBD1
size: NA

DNA: TGTGCCAGCAGTTACTCCATAACAGGGGTGGAGCAGTACTTC
CDR3: CASSYSITGVEQYF
V: TRBV6-6
J: TRBJ2-7
D: TRBD1
size: few

DNA: TGTGCCAGCAGCTTAAAACTCCGGGACAGGGACACCTACGAGCAGTACTTC
CDR3: CASSLKLRDRDTYEQYF
V: TRBV7-9
J: TRBJ2-7
D: TRBD1
size: NA

DNA: TGTGCCAGCAGTCGGGGGGCGGGAGGGATAGATACGCAGTATTTT
CDR3: CASSRGAGGIDTQYF
V: TRBV6-5
J: TRBJ2-3
D: TRBD2
size: NA

DNA: TGTGCCAGCTCACCAAAGAAGCTTAATGAAAAACTGTTTTTT
CDR3: CASSPKKLNEKLFF
V: TRBV18
J: TRBJ1-4
D: NA
size: NA

DNA: TGTGCCAGCAGCCTCGGGGGGGGGCCCTACGAGCAGTACTTC
CDR3: CASSLGGGPYEQYF
V: TRBV11-2
J: TRBJ2-7
D: TRBD2
size: few

DNA: TGTGCCAGTAGTGGCGGCGGGAGCACAGATACGCAGTATTTT
CDR3: CASSGGGSTDTQYF
V: TRBV19
J: TRBJ2-3
D: NA
size: NA

DNA: TGTGCCAGCAGTTTTTCCGGGACAGGGGCAATCACTGAAGCTTTCTTT
CDR3: CASSFSGTGAITEAFF
V: TRBV28
J: TRBJ1-1
D: TRBD1
size: NA

DNA: TGTGCCAGCAGCTTGGATGGACAGGGGAATGCACCCCTCCACTTT
CDR3: CASSLDGQGNAPLHF
V: TRBV5-5
J: TRBJ1-6
D: TRBD1
size: NA

DNA: TGTGCCTGGGGTAGGGGGCCGCATACCCAAGCTTTCTTT
CDR3: CAWGRGPHTQAFF
V: TRBV30
J: TRBJ1-1
D: TRBD1
size: NA

DNA: TGTGCCAGCAGTTACGATAAGGACAGGGCGAGCTACGAGCAGTACTTC
CDR3: CASSYDKDRASYEQYF
V: TRBV6-5
J: TRBJ2-7
D: TRBD1
size: NA

DNA: TGTGCCAGCAGCTTAGCGGTCTACAATGAGCAGTTCTTC
CDR3: CASSLAVYNEQFF
V: TRBV11-2
J: TRBJ2-1
D: NA
size: NA

DNA: TGTGCCAGCAGCGCCCGGACAGGTGTTTATAATTCACCCCTCCACTTT
CDR3: CASSARTGVYNSPLHF
V: TRBV11-2
J: TRBJ1-6
D: TRBD1
size: NA

DNA: TGTGCCAGCAGCTTTAGCCTATCAGGGCCATCCTACGAGCAGTACTTC
CDR3: CASSFSLSGPSYEQYF
V: TRBV7-2
J: TRBJ2-7
D: NA
size: NA

DNA: TGCGCCAGCAGTGACCGGTCGGGACTAGGAGCTGGAGATACGCAGTATTTT
CDR3: CASSDRSGLGAGDTQYF
V: TRBV10-1
J: TRBJ2-3
D: TRBD2
size: NA

DNA: TGTGGATCGTCGGACAGGCCTCTCTATGGCTACACCTTC
CDR3: CGSSDRPLYGYTF
V: TRBV7-2
J: TRBJ1-2
D: TRBD1
size: few

DNA: TGTGCCACCCACCCCGAGGGGGAAGGGCGAGGCTACACCTTC
CDR3: CATHPEGEGRGYTF
V: TRBV27
J: TRBJ1-2
D: NA
size: NA

DNA: TGTGCCAGCAGCATACAGGGATCCCCCCACTACGAGCAGTACTTC
CDR3: CASSIQGSPHYEQYF
V: TRBV5-6
J: TRBJ2-7
D: NA
size: NA

DNA: TGTGCCAGCAGCGCACGGGGGGGGACTAATGAAAGACTGTTTTTT
CDR3: CASSARGGTNERLFF
V: TRBV11-2
J: TRBJ1-4
D: NA
size: NA

DNA: TGTGCCAGCATTTCCCCAGACTGGGGCACAGATACGCAGTATTTT
CDR3: CASISPDWGTDTQYF
V: TRBV28
J: TRBJ2-3
D: NA
size: NA

DNA: TGTGCCAGCAGCCCACCCCCGACAGGGGCCTACGAGCAGTACTTC
CDR3: CASSPPPTGAYEQYF
V: TRBV6-5
J: TRBJ2-7
D: TRBD1
size: NA

DNA: TGTGCCAGCAGCTTGGGCCCCAGGGTGGGGACTGAAGCTTTCTTT
CDR3: CASSLGPRVGTEAFF
V: TRBV5-6
J: TRBJ1-1
D: NA
size: NA

DNA: TGTGCCAGCAGGCGGGACTGGGGCTACAATGAGCAGTTCTTC
CDR3: CASRRDWGYNEQFF
V: TRBV6-6
J: TRBJ2-1
D: NA
size: NA

DNA: TGCGCCAGCAGCCGCGGACTAGCGGGAGTCAACGAGCAGTACTTC
CDR3: CASSRGLAGVNEQYF
V: TRBV4-1
J: TRBJ2-7
D: TRBD2
size: NA

DNA: TGTGCCAGCAGCCAGGGGGCATCTGGAAACACCATATATTTT
CDR3: CASSQGASGNTIYF
V: TRBV11-2
J: TRBJ1-3
D: TRBD1
size: NA

DNA: TGTGCCAGCAGCCTTGGACTGCTGTACCAAGAGACCCAGTACTTC
CDR3: CASSLGLLYQETQYF
V: TRBV5-6
J: TRBJ2-5
D: NA
size: NA

DNA: TGTGCCAGCAGCGAGCGGATGGGCTCTGGAAACACCATATATTTT
CDR3: CASSERMGSGNTIYF
V: TRBV9
J: TRBJ1-3
D: NA
size: NA

DNA: TGTGCCAGCAGCGTAGGGCGGCGGGTGCCCACAGATACGCAGTATTTT
CDR3: CASSVGRRVPTDTQYF
V: TRBV9
J: TRBJ2-3
D: NA
size: NA

DNA: TGTGCCAGCAGTTTAAGCGCCCCGACAGGCTATGGCTACACCTTC
CDR3: CASSLSAPTGYGYTF
V: TRBV27
J: TRBJ1-2
D: NA
size: NA

DNA: TGTGCCAGCAGCTCCCCAGGTTACGGTGGCTACACCTTC
CDR3: CASSSPGYGGYTF
V: TRBV9
J: TRBJ1-2
D: NA
size: NA

DNA: TGTGCCAGCAGGTTCACAGGTTTGGGGGGCAATGAGCAGTTCTTC
CDR3: CASRFTGLGGNEQFF
V: TRBV11-2
J: TRBJ2-1
D: NA
size: once

DNA: TGTGCCAGCAGTGTTAGCGGGAGCTCCTACAATGAGCAGTTCTTC
CDR3: CASSVSGSSYNEQFF
V: TRBV6-1
J: TRBJ2-1
D: TRBD2
size: NA

DNA: TGTGCCAGCAGCTTAGAGGGGACAGCGGATGGCTACACCTTC
CDR3: CASSLEGTADGYTF
V: TRBV11-2
J: TRBJ1-2
D: TRBD1
size: NA

DNA: TGTGCCAGCAGCTTATACGGGGGGGGAGGTGAGCAGTTCTTC
CDR3: CASSLYGGGGEQFF
V: TRBV5-8
J: TRBJ2-1
D: TRBD2
size: NA

DNA: TGTGCCAGCAGCTGGGACAGGGACACAGATACGCAGTATTTT
CDR3: CASSWDRDTDTQYF
V: TRBV5-4
J: TRBJ2-3
D: TRBD1
size: NA

DNA: TGCGCCAGCAGCCTCCGGACAGGGGAAGAGACCCAGTACTTC
CDR3: CASSLRTGEETQYF
V: TRBV5-1
J: TRBJ2-5
D: TRBD1
size: NA

DNA: TGTGCCAGCAGCTTAGGGACTAGCTCCTACGAGCAGTACTTC
CDR3: CASSLGTSSYEQYF
V: TRBV7-8
J: TRBJ2-7
D: TRBD2
size: NA

DNA: TGCGCCAGTCGGAGATACACCGGGGAGCTGTTTTTT
CDR3: CASRRYTGELFF
V: TRBV5-1
J: TRBJ2-2
D: NA
size: NA

DNA: TGTGCCAGCAGGTTCTCTAGCGGGGACAGGGAGCAGTTCTTC
CDR3: CASRFSSGDREQFF
V: TRBV7-8
J: TRBJ2-1
D: NA
size: NA

DNA: TGTGCCAGCTCACCGGGCCAGAAGAATCAGCCCCAGCATTTT
CDR3: CASSPGQKNQPQHF
V: TRBV18
J: TRBJ1-5
D: NA
size: NA

DNA: TGTGCCAGCAGCGTACCGGCTACAGGAGATACGCAGTATTTT
CDR3: CASSVPATGDTQYF
V: TRBV9
J: TRBJ2-3
D: NA
size: NA

DNA: TGTGCCACCAAACAGACTGCGGGGGGGGTTACCGGGGAGCTGTTTTTT
CDR3: CATKQTAGGVTGELFF
V: TRBV15
J: TRBJ2-2
D: TRBD2
size: NA

DNA: TGTGCCAGCAGTTTATTTCAGGATCGAAACACCATATATTTT
CDR3: CASSLFQDRNTIYF
V: TRBV28
J: TRBJ1-3
D: NA
size: once

DNA: TGTGCCAGCAAACAGGGCGGGACCCAGTACTTC
CDR3: CASKQGGTQYF
V: TRBV5-6
J: TRBJ2-5
D: NA
size: few

DNA: TGTGCCAGCAGTTTAGTCGGGGTTCGAGGCTACGAGCAGTACTTC
CDR3: CASSLVGVRGYEQYF
V: TRBV27
J: TRBJ2-7
D: NA
size: NA

DNA: TGTGCCAGCAGCTTAGCGACAGGGAGAAACACTGAAGCTTTCTTT
CDR3: CASSLATGRNTEAFF
V: TRBV7-2
J: TRBJ1-1
D: TRBD1
size: NA

DNA: TGCGCCAGCAGCCTCCGGCAGGGGGCATTGAAAAACATTCAGTACTTC
CDR3: CASSLRQGALKNIQYF
V: TRBV5-1
J: TRBJ2-4
D: TRBD1
size: few